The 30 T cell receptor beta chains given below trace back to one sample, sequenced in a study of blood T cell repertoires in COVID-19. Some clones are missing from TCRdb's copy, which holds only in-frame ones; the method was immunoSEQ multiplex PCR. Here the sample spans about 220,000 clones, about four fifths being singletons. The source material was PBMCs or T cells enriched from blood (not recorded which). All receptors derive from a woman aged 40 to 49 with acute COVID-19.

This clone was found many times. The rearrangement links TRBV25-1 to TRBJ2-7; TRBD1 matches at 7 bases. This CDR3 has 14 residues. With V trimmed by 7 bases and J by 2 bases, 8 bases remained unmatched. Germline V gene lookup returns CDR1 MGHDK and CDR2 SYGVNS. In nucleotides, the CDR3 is TGTGCCAGCATAGGGGGCGAAGGCCCCTACGAGCAGTACTTC. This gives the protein CASIGGEGPYEQYF.

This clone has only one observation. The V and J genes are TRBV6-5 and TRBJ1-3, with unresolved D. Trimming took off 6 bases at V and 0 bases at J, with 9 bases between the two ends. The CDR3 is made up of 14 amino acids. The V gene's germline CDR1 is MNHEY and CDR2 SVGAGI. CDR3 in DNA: TGTGCCAGCAGACTAGAAGACTCTGGAAACACCATATATTTT. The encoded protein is CASRLEDSGNTIYF.

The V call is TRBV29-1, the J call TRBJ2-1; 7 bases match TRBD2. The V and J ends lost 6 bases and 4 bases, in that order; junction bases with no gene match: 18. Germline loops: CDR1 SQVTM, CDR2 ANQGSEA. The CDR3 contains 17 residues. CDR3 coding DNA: TGCAGCGTGATACACACCTCAGGACCTAGCGGTTACAATGAGCAGTTCTTC. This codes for CSVIHTSGPSGYNEQFF.

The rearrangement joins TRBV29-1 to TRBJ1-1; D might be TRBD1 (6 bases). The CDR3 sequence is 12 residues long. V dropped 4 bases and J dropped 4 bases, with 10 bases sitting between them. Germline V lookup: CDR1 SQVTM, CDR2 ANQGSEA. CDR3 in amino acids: CSVAGAGTEAFF. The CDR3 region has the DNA TGCAGCGTTGCAGGGGCGGGCACTGAAGCTTTCTTT.

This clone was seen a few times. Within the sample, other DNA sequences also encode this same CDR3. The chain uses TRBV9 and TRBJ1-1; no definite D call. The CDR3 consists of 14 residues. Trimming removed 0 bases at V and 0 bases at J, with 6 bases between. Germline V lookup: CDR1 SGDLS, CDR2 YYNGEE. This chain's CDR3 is CASSVGQMNTEAFF. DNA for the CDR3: TGTGCCAGCAGCGTAGGACAAATGAACACTGAAGCTTTCTTT.

DNA of the CDR3: TGTGCCAGCAGTTTAACGAGGGCAGGGGGACCAAACACTGAAGCTTTCTTT. Its protein product is CASSLTRAGGPNTEAFF. The J gene is TRBJ1-1, the V gene TRBV28; TRBD1 agrees at 7 bases. The CDR3 extends over 17 amino acids. J lost 2 bases, V lost 2 bases, and 11 bases had no gene match. Germline values: CDR1 MDHEN, CDR2 SYDVKM.

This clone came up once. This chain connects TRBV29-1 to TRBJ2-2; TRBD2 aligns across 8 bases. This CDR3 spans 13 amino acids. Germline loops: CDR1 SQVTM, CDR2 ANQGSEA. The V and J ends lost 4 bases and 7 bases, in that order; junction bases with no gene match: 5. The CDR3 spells CSVGGLVNGELFF. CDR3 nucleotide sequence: TGCAGCGTTGGGGGACTAGTAAACGGGGAGCTGTTTTTT.

In DNA, the CDR3 is TGTGCCAGCAGTAGGGGAGGTCTGCCCCAGCATTTT. It is translated as CASSRGGLPQHF. This chain links TRBV3-1 (or the pseudogene TRBV3-2) with TRBJ1-5, with a possible D match to TRBD1 (5 bases). Germline assignment: CDR1 LGHDT and CDR2 YNNKEL (reference sequence). The V gene lost 6 bases and the J gene lost 9 bases, with 12 bases spanning the gap. CDR3 size: 12 residues.

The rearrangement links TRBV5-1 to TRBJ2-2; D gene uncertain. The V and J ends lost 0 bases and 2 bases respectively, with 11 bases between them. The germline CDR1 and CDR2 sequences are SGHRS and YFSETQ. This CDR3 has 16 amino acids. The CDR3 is CASSLVFSFNTGELFF. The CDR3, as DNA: TGCGCCAGCAGCTTGGTATTTTCGTTTAACACCGGGGAGCTGTTTTTT.

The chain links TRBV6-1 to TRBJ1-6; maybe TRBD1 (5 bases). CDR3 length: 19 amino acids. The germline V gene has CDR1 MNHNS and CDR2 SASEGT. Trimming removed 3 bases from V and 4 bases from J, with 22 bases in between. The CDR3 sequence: CASSEGQGLVWPYNSPLHF. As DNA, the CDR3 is TGTGCCAGCAGTGAGGGGCAGGGACTTGTATGGCCGTATAATTCACCCCTCCACTTT.

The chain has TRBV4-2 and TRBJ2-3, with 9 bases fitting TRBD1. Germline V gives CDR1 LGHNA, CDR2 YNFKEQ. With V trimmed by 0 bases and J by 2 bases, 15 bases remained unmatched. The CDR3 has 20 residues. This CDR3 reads CASSQDVEWDGDRATDTQYF. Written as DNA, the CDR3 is TGTGCCAGCAGCCAAGATGTAGAGTGGGATGGGGACAGGGCCACAGATACGCAGTATTTT.

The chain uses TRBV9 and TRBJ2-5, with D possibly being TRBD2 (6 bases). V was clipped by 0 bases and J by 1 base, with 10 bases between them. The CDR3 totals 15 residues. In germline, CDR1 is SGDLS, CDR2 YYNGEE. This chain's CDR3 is CASSVVLGGQETQYF. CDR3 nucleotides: TGTGCCAGCAGCGTAGTTTTGGGAGGCCAAGAGACCCAGTACTTC.

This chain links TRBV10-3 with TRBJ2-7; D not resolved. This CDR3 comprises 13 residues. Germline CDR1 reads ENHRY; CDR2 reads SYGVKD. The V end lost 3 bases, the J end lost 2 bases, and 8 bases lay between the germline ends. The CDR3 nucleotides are TGTGCCATCAGTGACTCCGGTGCCTACGAGCAGTACTTC. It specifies CAISDSGAYEQYF.

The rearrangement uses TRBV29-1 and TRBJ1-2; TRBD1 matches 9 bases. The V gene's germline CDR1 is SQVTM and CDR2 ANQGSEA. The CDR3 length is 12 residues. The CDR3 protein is CSGGGQGYGYTF. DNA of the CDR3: TGCAGTGGAGGGGGACAGGGTTATGGCTACACCTTC.

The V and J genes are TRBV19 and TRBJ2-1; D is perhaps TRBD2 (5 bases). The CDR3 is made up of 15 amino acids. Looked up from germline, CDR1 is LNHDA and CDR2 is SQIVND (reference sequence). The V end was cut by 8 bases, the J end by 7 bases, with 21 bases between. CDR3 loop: CASSGWAGNLNEQFF. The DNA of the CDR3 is TGTGCCAGTTCCGGGTGGGCGGGCAACCTTAATGAGCAGTTCTTC.

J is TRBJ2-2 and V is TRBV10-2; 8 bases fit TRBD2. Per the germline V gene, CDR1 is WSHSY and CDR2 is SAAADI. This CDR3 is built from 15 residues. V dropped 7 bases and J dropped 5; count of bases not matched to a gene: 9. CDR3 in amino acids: CASMDGGRWTGELFF. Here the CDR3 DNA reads TGCGCCAGCATGGACGGCGGGAGGTGGACCGGGGAGCTGTTTTTT.

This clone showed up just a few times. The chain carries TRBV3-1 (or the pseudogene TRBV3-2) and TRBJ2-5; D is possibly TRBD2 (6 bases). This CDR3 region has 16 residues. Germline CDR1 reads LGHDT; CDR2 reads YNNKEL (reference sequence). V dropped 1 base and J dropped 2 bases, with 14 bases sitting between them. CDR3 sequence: CASSQGIAEGQETQYF. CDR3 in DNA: TGTGCCAGCAGCCAAGGAATAGCGGAAGGACAAGAGACCCAGTACTTC.

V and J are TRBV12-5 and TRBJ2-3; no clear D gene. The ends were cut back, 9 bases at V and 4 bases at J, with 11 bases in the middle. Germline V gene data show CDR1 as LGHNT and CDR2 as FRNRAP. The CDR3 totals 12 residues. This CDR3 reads CASSPRADTQYF. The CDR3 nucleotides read TGTGCTAGCTCTCCGAGAGCAGATACGCAGTATTTT.

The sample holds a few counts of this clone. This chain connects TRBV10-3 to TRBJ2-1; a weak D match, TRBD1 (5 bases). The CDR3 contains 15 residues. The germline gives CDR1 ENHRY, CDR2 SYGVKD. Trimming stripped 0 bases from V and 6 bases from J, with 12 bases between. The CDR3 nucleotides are TGTGCCATCAGTGAGTCGACCGCCAGGGTCAATGAGCAGTTCTTC. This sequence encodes CAISESTARVNEQFF.

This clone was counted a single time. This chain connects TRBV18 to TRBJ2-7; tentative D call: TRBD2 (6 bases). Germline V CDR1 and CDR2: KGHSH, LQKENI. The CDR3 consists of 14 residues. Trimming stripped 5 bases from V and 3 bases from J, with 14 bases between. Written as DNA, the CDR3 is TGTGCCAGCTCAGCTAGCGCTCCCCTCTACGAGCAGTACTTC. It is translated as CASSASAPLYEQYF.

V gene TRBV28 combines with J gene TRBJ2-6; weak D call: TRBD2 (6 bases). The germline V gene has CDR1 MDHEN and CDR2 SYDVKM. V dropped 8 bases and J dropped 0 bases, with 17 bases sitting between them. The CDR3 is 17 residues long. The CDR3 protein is CASGGGVSISGANVLTF. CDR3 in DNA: TGTGCCAGCGGAGGAGGGGTATCCATCTCTGGGGCCAACGTCCTGACTTTC.

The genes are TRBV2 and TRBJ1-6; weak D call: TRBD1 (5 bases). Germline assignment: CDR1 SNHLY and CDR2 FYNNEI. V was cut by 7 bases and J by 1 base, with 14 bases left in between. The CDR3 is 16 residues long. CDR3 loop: CASKAGGGSYNSPLHF. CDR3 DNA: TGTGCCAGCAAGGCGGGGGGAGGTTCCTATAATTCACCCCTCCACTTT.

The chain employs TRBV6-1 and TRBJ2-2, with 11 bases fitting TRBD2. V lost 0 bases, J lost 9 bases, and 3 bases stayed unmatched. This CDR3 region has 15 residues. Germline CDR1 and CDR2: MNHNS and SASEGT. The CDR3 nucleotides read TGTGCCAGCAGTGAAGCGCTAGCGGGGGGAAGGGAGCTGTTTTTT. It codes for CASSEALAGGRELFF.

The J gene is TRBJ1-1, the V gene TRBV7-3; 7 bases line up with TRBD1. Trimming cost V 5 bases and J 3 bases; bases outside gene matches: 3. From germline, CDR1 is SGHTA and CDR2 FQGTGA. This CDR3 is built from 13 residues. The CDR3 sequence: CASSRDRDTEAFF. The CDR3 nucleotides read TGTGCCAGCAGCAGAGACAGGGACACTGAAGCTTTCTTT. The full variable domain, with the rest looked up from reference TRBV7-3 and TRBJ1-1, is GAGVSQTPSNKVTEKGKYVELRCDPISGHTALYWYRQSLGQGPEFLIYFQGTGAADDSGLPNDRFFAVRPEGSVSTLKIQRTERGDSAVYLCASSRDRDTEAFFGQGTRLTVV.

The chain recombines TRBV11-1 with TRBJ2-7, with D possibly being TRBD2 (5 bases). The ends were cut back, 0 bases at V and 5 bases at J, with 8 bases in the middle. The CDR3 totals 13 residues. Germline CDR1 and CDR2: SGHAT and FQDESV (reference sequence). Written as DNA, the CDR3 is TGTGCCAGCAGCTTAGCGGGAGTCCACGAGCAGTACTTC. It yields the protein CASSLAGVHEQYF.

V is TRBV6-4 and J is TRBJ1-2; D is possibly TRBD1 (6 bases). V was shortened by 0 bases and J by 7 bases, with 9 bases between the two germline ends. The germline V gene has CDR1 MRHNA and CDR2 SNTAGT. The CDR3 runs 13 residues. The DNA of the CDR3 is TGTGCCAGCAGTGACTCGAGAGGGGGTGGCTACACCTTC. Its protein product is CASSDSRGGGYTF.

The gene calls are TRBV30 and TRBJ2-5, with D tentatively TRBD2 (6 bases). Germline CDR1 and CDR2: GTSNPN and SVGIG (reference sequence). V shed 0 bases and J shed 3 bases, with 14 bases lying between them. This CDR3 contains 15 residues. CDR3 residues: CAWSVRGEEEETQYF. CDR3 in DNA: TGTGCCTGGAGTGTACGAGGGGAGGAGGAAGAGACCCAGTACTTC.

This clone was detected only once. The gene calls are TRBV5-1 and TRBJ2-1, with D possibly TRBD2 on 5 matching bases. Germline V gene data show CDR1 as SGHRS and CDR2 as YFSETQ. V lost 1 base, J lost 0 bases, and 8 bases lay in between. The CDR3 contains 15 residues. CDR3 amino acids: CASSLMGSSYNEQFF. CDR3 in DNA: TGCGCCAGCAGCTTGATGGGGAGCTCCTACAATGAGCAGTTCTTC.

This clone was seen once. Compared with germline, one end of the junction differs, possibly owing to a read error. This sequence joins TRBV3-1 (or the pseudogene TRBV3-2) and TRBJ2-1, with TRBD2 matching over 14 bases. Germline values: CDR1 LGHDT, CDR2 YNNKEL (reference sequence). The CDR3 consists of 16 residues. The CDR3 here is CASSQAHLGTSGSRVF. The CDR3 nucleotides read TGTGCCAGCAGCCAAGCCCACCTTGGGACTAGCGGGAGCCGGGTCTTC.

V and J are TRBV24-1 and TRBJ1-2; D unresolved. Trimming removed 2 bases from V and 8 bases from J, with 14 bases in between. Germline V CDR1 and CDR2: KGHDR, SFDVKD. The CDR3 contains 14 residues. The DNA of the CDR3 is TGTGCCACCAGTGATTCAGCCCCATCGAGGGGCTACACCTTC. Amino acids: CATSDSAPSRGYTF.